This T cell receptor (beta chain) comes out of a study of cytomegalovirus exposure and HLA in healthy donors. In its sample, this clone was seen once. Germline-derived CDR1 and CDR2 are SGHNT and YYREEE (reference sequence). Trimming cost V 4 bases and J 0 bases, with 11 bases left between them. There are 14 residues in the CDR3. 60 Vbeta and 13 Jbeta primers were used in PCR. TCRdb's table, derived via immunoSEQ multiplex PCR, lists solely in-frame clones and lacks some. The sample lists some 270,000 clones; under 90% were seen once. Specimen: PBMCs. The V gene is TRBV5-4, the J gene TRBJ2-7; weak D call: TRBD1 (6 bases). This TCR came from a girl aged 2-10 years in good health and CMV-seronegative. CDR3 nucleotide sequence: TGTGCCAGCAGCGTGGGGGACAACTCCTACGAGCAGTACTTC. This encodes CASSVGDNSYEQYF.